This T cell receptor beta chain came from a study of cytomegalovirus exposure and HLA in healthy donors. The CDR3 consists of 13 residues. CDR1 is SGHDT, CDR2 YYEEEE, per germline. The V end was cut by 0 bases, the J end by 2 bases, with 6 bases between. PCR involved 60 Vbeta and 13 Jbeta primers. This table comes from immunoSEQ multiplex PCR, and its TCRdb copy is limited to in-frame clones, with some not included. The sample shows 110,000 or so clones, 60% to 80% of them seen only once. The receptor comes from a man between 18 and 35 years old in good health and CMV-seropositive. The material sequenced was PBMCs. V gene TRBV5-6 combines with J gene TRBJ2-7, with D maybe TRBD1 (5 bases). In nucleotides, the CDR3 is TGTGCCAGCAGCTTGGAAGGGGCCTACGAGCAGTACTTC. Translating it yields CASSLEGAYEQYF.